This T cell receptor beta chain was sequenced during a study of identical twins. A single record per CDR3 protein comes from TCRdb applying MiXCR to the 5' RACE reads. Of about 570,000 distinct CDR3 sequences in the sample, roughly 9.5% were seen once. This clonotype has ten or more counts. V was cut by 5 bases and J by 8 bases, with 18 bases left in between. The germline CDR1 and CDR2 sequences are SEHNR and FQNEAQ (reference sequence). This CDR3 comprises 14 residues. The same specimen was also included in a second study, on yellow fever vaccine responses in identical twins.

The TCR originated in a young woman in good health. This chain links TRBV7-9 with TRBJ1-1; D uncertain. Sequenced sample: PBMCs. The CDR3 coding sequence is TGTGCCAGCAGCCCCTCGACGGCCCCATGGGAAGCTTTCTTT. As protein: CASSPSTAPWEAFF.